This is a list of T cell receptor beta chains from one sample in a study of blood T cell repertoires in COVID-19. TCRdb keeps only in-frame clones here, not all; method: immunoSEQ multiplex PCR. The sample holds roughly 30,000 clones, 93% seen once. Sequencing input: peripheral blood. The receptor source for this set is a human donor in a cohort sampled during active COVID-19. Each CDR3 is given with its conserved first and last residue. A D gene is named only where the DNA matches it firmly. Not every row has a clone size; where given, it reads once, few, many or a size class.

size	J	V	D	CDR3	DNA
-	TRBJ2-7	TRBV5-4	-	CASSLLPRTASYEQYF	TGTGCCAGCAGCTTGTTACCCCGGACAGCTTCCTACGAGCAGTACTTC
-	TRBJ2-4	TRBV7-9	-	CASSLAPLPIAKNIQYF	TGTGCCAGCAGCTTAGCGCCGCTACCGATAGCCAAAAACATTCAGTACTTC
-	TRBJ2-7	TRBV13	-	CASSFEASYEQYF	TGTGCCAGCAGCTTCGAGGCCTCCTACGAGCAGTACTTC
-	TRBJ1-5	TRBV27	TRBD1	CASSLTGAGQPQHF	TGTGCCAGCAGTTTGACAGGGGCAGGTCAGCCCCAGCATTTT
few	TRBJ1-6	TRBV29-1	TRBD1	CSVATGDSSPLHF	TGCAGCGTAGCGACAGGGGATTCGTCACCCCTCCACTTT
-	TRBJ2-3	TRBV6-5	-	CASSYSKGGSFHTQYF	TGTGCCAGCAGTTACTCGAAAGGAGGGTCATTTCATACGCAGTATTTT
-	TRBJ2-5	TRBV5-1	-	CASSWSDLQETQYF	TGCGCCAGCAGCTGGTCGGACTTGCAAGAGACCCAGTACTTC
-	TRBJ2-1	TRBV24-1	-	CATTGRGTQGDEQFF	TGTGCCACCACTGGTAGGGGGACTCAGGGGGATGAGCAGTTCTTC
-	TRBJ2-7	TRBV18	TRBD1	CASSPPGQASHEQYF	TGTGCCAGCTCACCGCCGGGACAGGCCTCCCACGAGCAGTACTTC
-	TRBJ1-2	TRBV15	TRBD1	CATSSPGQGGWGYTF	TGTGCCACCAGCAGCCCAGGACAGGGGGGTTGGGGCTACACCTTC
-	TRBJ1-1	TRBV11-2	TRBD1	CASSGGQGTNTEAFF	TGTGCCAGCAGCGGGGGACAGGGGACGAACACTGAAGCTTTCTTT
-	TRBJ2-7	TRBV5-1	TRBD2	CASSLLRGAAYEQYF	TGCGCCAGCAGCTTGTTGCGGGGGGCAGCCTACGAGCAGTACTTC
-	TRBJ2-7	TRBV10-1	TRBD1	CASSRRTGYEQYF	TGCGCCAGCAGTCGGCGGACAGGGTACGAGCAGTACTTC
-	TRBJ2-7	TRBV6-6	-	CASSYDGRWYEQYF	TGTGCCAGCAGTTACGACGGGAGATGGTACGAGCAGTACTTC
once	TRBJ1-2	TRBV18	TRBD1	CASSRTGIGSNYGYTF	TGTGCCAGCTCCCGGACAGGGATAGGAAGTAACTATGGCTACACCTTC
-	TRBJ1-3	TRBV6-6	TRBD1	CASSPGQGPSGNTIYF	TGTGCCAGCAGTCCCGGACAGGGCCCCTCTGGAAACACCATATATTTT
-	TRBJ2-5	TRBV28	TRBD2	CASSSGTSGRKVEETQYF	TGTGCCAGCAGTTCAGGGACTAGCGGGAGGAAGGTAGAAGAGACCCAGTACTTC
-	TRBJ2-5	TRBV10-3	TRBD1	CAISARQGPQETQYF	TGTGCCATCAGTGCAAGACAGGGGCCCCAAGAGACCCAGTACTTC
-	TRBJ2-2	TRBV9	-	CASRPLDRPNTGELFF	TGTGCCAGCAGGCCGTTGGACAGACCCAACACCGGGGAGCTGTTTTTT
-	TRBJ2-2	TRBV7-9	TRBD2	CASSLKSLAGGNTGELFF	TGTGCCAGCAGCTTAAAGTCCCTAGCGGGGGGGAACACCGGGGAGCTGTTTTTT
-	TRBJ2-1	TRBV6-6	-	CASSPTTHEQFF	TGTGCCAGCAGCCCTACTACGCACGAGCAGTTCTTC
-	TRBJ1-2	TRBV7-9	-	CASSFGGYGYTF	TGTGCCAGCAGCTTCGGTGGCTATGGCTACACCTTC
-	TRBJ2-7	TRBV2	TRBD1	CASSDRTGGNEQYF	TGTGCCAGCAGTGATAGAACAGGGGGTAACGAGCAGTACTTC
-	TRBJ2-2	TRBV5-1	-	CASSLAANTGELFF	TGCGCCAGCAGCTTGGCCGCGAACACCGGGGAGCTGTTTTTT
-	TRBJ2-7	TRBV5-1	-	CASSLQGLASYEQYF	TGCGCCAGCAGCCTGCAGGGACTCGCATCCTACGAGCAGTACTTC
-	TRBJ1-1	TRBV19	TRBD1	CASRLRTGTMNTEAFF	TGTGCCAGTAGACTGCGGACAGGGACCATGAACACTGAAGCTTTCTTT